Given below is one T cell receptor (beta chain) in context. The CDR3 sequence is 14 residues long. V lost 0 bases and J lost 4; bases outside the gene matches: 3. Germline V gene data show CDR1 as SGHKS and CDR2 as YYEKEE (reference sequence). The data stem from a study of blood T cell repertoires in COVID-19. Study-wide context: Sources were T cells, B-cell-depleted T cells, or PBMCs; the material itself was cDNA or gDNA.

Authors' analysis steps: Estimates of nucleated cell counts were drawn from the amplification of reference gene primers. Measured with immunoSEQ multiplex PCR; TCRdb has only the in-frame clones, and not every one. Clone size and the V and J calls come from that table; the DNA yielded D and trimming. The sample gives about 200,000 clones, around 86% of which show up once; more than 8.5% is in the top ten. The chain recombines TRBV5-5 with TRBJ1-1, with 7 bases that match TRBD1. The sequenced sample was PBMCs or T cells enriched from blood (not recorded which). This receptor was taken from a woman in her forties or fifties with acute COVID-19. The CDR3 here is CASSLEQGGTEAFF. The CDR3 nucleotides are TGTGCCAGCAGCTTGGAGCAGGGGGGCACTGAAGCTTTCTTT.